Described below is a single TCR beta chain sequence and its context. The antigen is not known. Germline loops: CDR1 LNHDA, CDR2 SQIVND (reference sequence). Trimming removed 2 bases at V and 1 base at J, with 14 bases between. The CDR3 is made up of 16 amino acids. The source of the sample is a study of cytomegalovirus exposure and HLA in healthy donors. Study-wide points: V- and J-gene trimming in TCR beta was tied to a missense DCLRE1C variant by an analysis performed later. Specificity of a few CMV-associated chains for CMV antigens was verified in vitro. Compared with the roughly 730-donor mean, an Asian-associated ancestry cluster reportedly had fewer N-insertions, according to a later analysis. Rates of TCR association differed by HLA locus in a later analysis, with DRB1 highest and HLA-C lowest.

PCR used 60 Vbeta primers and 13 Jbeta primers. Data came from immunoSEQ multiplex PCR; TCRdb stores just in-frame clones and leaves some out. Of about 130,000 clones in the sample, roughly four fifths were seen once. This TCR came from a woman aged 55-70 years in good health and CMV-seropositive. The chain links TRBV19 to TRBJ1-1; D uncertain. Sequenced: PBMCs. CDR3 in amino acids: CASSIFRGSTNTEAFF. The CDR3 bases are TGTGCCAGTAGTATATTTCGCGGCAGCACGAACACTGAAGCTTTCTTT.